Reported below is one TCR beta chain. There are 17 residues in the CDR3. Germline CDR1 is SGHTA and CDR2 is FQGNSA. Trimming removed 3 bases from V and 2 bases from J, with 18 bases in between. These data are taken from a study of blood T cell repertoires in COVID-19. Study overall: Collection of acute and convalescent COVID-19 samples took place in the United States, Italy and Spain. PBMCs, B-cell-depleted T cells, or T cells were the source of the cDNA or gDNA that made up the material.

Original analysis: Scientists estimated how many nucleated cells there were by amplifying reference gene primers. Sequencing used immunoSEQ multiplex PCR; TCRdb keeps in-frame clones, though not all of them. The DNA was the basis for D and trimming; V, J and clone size are from that table. Here the sample spans fewer than 250,000 clones, around nine tenths being singletons. This receptor was taken from a man aged 55-75 years with acute or convalescent COVID-19. What was sequenced was peripheral blood. This chain uses TRBV7-2 with TRBJ2-3; tentatively, D is TRBD2 (5 bases). This CDR3 is CASSFAVVASLTDTQYF. The CDR3 DNA follows: TGTGCCAGCAGCTTTGCGGTGGTAGCGAGCCTCACAGATACGCAGTATTTT.